Each of the 10 T cell receptor beta chains below was sequenced from the same sample in a study of cytomegalovirus exposure and HLA in healthy donors. This table comes from immunoSEQ multiplex PCR, and its TCRdb copy is limited to in-frame clones, with some not included. This sample carries about 200,000 clones, 86% of them seen once, and the ten largest clones take roughly 1.6%. Sequencing was carried out using PBMCs. The receptors originated from a woman under 30 in good health and CMV-seronegative.

J is TRBJ1-4 and V is TRBV25-1; no clear D. V shed 6 bases and J shed 5 bases, with 16 bases lying between them. CDR1 and CDR2 from the germline V gene are MGHDK and SYGVNS. The length of the CDR3 is 15 residues. The CDR3 coding sequence is TGTGCCAGCAGCCCCGCTGCAGGCGAGAATGAAAAACTGTTTTTT. It specifies CASSPAAGENEKLFF.

This clone was observed a few times. The chain is built from TRBV25-1 and TRBJ2-7; 10 bases are shared with TRBD1. The V segment lost 8 bases and the J segment 5 bases; nucleotides outside the gene matches: 6. The CDR3 is 13 residues long. The germline V gene encodes CDR1 MGHDK and CDR2 SYGVNS. CDR3 loop: CASPTGGRDEQYF. The CDR3 DNA reads as TGTGCCAGCCCGACAGGGGGCCGGGACGAGCAGTACTTC.

The chain has TRBV7-9 and TRBJ2-7, with 10 bases aligning to TRBD1. Trimming cost V 3 bases and J 2 bases; bases outside gene matches: 16. The CDR3 has 19 amino acids. Germline V gene sequence: CDR1 SEHNR, CDR2 FQNEAQ (reference sequence). As DNA, the CDR3 is TGTGCCAGCAGCTTTAGGACCCAGAACCGGGACAGGGGTGCCTACGAGCAGTACTTC. This sequence encodes CASSFRTQNRDRGAYEQYF.

The chain is built from TRBV7-9 and TRBJ2-2; D not certain. The CDR3 runs to 14 residues. V lost 2 bases to trimming and J lost 3 bases, with 7 bases between them. Per the germline V gene, CDR1 is SEHNR and CDR2 is FQNEAQ (reference sequence). In nucleotides, the CDR3 is TGTGCCAGCAGCTTAATGGCAGACACCGGGGAGCTGTTTTTT. Protein: CASSLMADTGELFF.

The chain couples TRBV27 to TRBJ1-1; the D is unclear. Germline CDR1 is MNHEY and CDR2 is SMNVEV (reference sequence). The CDR3 has 14 amino acids. V was cut by 3 bases and J by 2 bases, with 10 bases left in between. The CDR3 spells CASSFSGANTEAFF. The CDR3 nucleotides read TGTGCCAGCAGTTTCTCCGGAGCCAACACTGAAGCTTTCTTT.

Notes on this clone: Sequence at one end of the junction differs from germline and may be a read error. The chain carries TRBV27 and TRBJ2-7; unclear D gene. The germline CDR1 and CDR2 sequences are MNHEY and SMNVEV (reference sequence). This CDR3 is 13 amino acids long. CDR3 DNA sequence: TGTGCCAGCGGTTTAAGGAGCTCCTACGAGCAGTACTTC. Translated: CASGLRSSYEQYF.

The rearrangement uses TRBV30 and TRBJ1-1; the D gene is possibly TRBD1 (5 bases). V lost 4 bases and J 2 bases, leaving 17 bases between the germline ends. This CDR3 spans 15 amino acids. Per germline, CDR1 GTSNPN and CDR2 SVGIG (reference sequence). In DNA, the CDR3 is TGTGCCTGGATGCCCCGAGGACAAATTAACACTGAAGCTTTCTTT. It encodes CAWMPRGQINTEAFF.

The chain combines TRBV5-1 with TRBJ1-4; D is uncertain. V shed 0 bases and J shed 7 bases, with 16 bases lying between them. CDR3 length equals 16 residues. CDR1 and CDR2 from the germline V gene are SGHRS and YFSETQ. Written as DNA, the CDR3 is TGCGCCAGCAGCTTGGACGAGTTCGACCGGGTTGAAAAACTGTTTTTT. It yields the protein CASSLDEFDRVEKLFF.

The chain couples TRBV2 to TRBJ1-5, with a weak D call TRBD1 (5 bases). In germline, CDR1 is SNHLY, CDR2 FYNNEI. Trimming shortened V by 3 bases and J by 11 bases, and 14 bases separated the two germline ends. The CDR3 loop spans 13 amino acids. The CDR3 DNA sequence: TGTGCCAGCAGTGAGCCCGTGGGGGGAGCCCAGCATTTT. Translated: CASSEPVGGAQHF.

The chain employs TRBV15 and TRBJ1-3; D uncertain. The V and J ends lost 0 bases and 0 bases respectively, with 9 bases between them. The germline V gene has CDR1 LNHNV and CDR2 YYDKDF (reference sequence). This CDR3 has 16 residues. The CDR3 DNA follows: TGTGCCACCAGCAGAGATCCAACCAGCTCTGGAAACACCATATATTTT. Amino acid sequence: CATSRDPTSSGNTIYF.